This TCR beta chain was identified in a study of T cell changes during pregnancy in multiple sclerosis. The assay was immunoSEQ multiplex PCR, and TCRdb's table has in-frame clones only and misses some. This sample has about 50,000 clones, with 75% to 95% found just once. CDR1 SGHTA and CDR2 FQGNSA come from the germline V gene. CDR3 length: 15 residues. V was shortened by 4 bases and J by 4 bases, with 15 bases between the two germline ends. This specimen consisted of CD8+ T cells from peripheral blood mononuclear cells, obtained after pregnancy. The chain carries TRBV7-2 and TRBJ2-3, with a tentative D call TRBD2 (5 bases). The origin of this receptor is a female donor with multiple sclerosis, enrolled in a pregnancy study. In DNA form, the CDR3 reads TGTGCCAGCAGCTCCAGCGGTTCGCCCGCAGATACGCAGTATTTT. Amino acids: CASSSSGSPADTQYF.